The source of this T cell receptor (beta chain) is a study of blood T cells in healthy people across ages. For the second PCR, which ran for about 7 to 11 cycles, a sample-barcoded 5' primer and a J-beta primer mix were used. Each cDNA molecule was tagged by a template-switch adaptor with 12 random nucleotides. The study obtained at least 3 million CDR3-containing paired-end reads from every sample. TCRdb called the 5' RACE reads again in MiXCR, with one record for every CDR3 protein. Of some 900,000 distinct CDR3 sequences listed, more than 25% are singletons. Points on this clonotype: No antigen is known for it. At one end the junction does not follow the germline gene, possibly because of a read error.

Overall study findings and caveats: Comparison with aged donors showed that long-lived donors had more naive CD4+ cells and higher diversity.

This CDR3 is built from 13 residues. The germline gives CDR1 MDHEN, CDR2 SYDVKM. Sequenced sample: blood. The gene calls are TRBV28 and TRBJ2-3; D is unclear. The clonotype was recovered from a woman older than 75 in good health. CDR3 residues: CAGSPGFTDTQYF. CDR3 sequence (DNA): TGTGCCGGCAGCCCCGGGTTCACAGATACGCAGTATTTT.